The rows below give T cell receptor beta chains drawn from one sample of a study of cytomegalovirus exposure and HLA in healthy donors. Only in-frame clones appear in the TCRdb table, and some are missing; sequencing was by immunoSEQ multiplex PCR. The sample comprises approximately 100,000 clones, 80% to 90% of which are singletons, and 1.2% rests with the top ten. The sample was PBMCs. These receptors were obtained from a woman under 30 in good health and CMV-seronegative. Both conserved end residues are part of each CDR3. The D gene is left open where the match is weak. Size is stated for part of the rows, as once, few or many counts, or as a class when the clone is expanded.

D: TRBD1
size: once
J: TRBJ2-5
V: TRBV30
DNA: TGTGCCTGGAGTGCGGACAGGGTGGGAGAGACCCAGTACTTC
CDR3: CAWSADRVGETQYF

D: -
size: -
J: TRBJ2-5
V: TRBV5-4
DNA: TGTGCCAGCAGCTTGGCCTCAGGGATTCAAGAGACCCAGTACTTC
CDR3: CASSLASGIQETQYF

D: -
size: -
J: TRBJ2-7
V: TRBV10-3
DNA: TGTGCCATCAGTGAGTCAGGCGGCCCCTACGAGCAGTACTTC
CDR3: CAISESGGPYEQYF

D: -
size: -
J: TRBJ1-5
V: TRBV2
DNA: TGTGCCAGCAGGGACACCCCCCAGGGACAGCCCCAGCATTTT
CDR3: CASRDTPQGQPQHF

D: TRBD1
size: -
J: TRBJ2-2
V: TRBV19
DNA: TGTGCCAGTAGGGGGCCCCAAGGGACAGTGATAAACACCGGGGAGCTGTTTTTT
CDR3: CASRGPQGTVINTGELFF

D: -
size: once
J: TRBJ1-2
V: TRBV6-5
DNA: TGTGCCAGCAGTTACCCTAGGGGCTATGGCTACACCTTC
CDR3: CASSYPRGYGYTF

D: TRBD1
size: -
J: TRBJ2-7
V: TRBV5-1
DNA: TGCGCCAGCAGCCCAGGGACAGGGTCCTCCGAGCAGTACTTC
CDR3: CASSPGTGSSEQYF

D: -
size: once
J: TRBJ1-3
V: TRBV4-1
DNA: TGCGCCAGCAGCCGTGAAGTTCCGGACACCATATATTTT
CDR3: CASSREVPDTIYF

D: -
size: -
J: TRBJ2-7
V: TRBV5-4
DNA: TGTGCCAGCACCCCCCAACCATCCCTATTATACGAGCAGTACTTC
CDR3: CASTPQPSLLYEQYF

D: TRBD1
size: once
J: TRBJ1-4
V: TRBV27
DNA: TGTGCCAGCAGTTATATGGGACAGGGGTTTGAAAAACTGTTTTTT
CDR3: CASSYMGQGFEKLFF

D: TRBD2
size: -
J: TRBJ2-5
V: TRBV4-3
DNA: TGCGCCAGCAGCCAACGGGGGGGCGGAGAGACCCAGTACTTC
CDR3: CASSQRGGGETQYF

D: -
size: -
J: TRBJ2-7
V: TRBV27
DNA: TGTGCCAGCAGTTTTCTTCAGGGGGGTCTGACCTACGAGCAGTACTTC
CDR3: CASSFLQGGLTYEQYF

D: -
size: -
J: TRBJ2-7
V: TRBV10-3
DNA: TGTGCCATCAGTCCCGTGGGGAGCTACGAGCAGTACTTC
CDR3: CAISPVGSYEQYF

D: TRBD2
size: -
J: TRBJ2-3
V: TRBV7-8
DNA: TGTGCCAGCAGCTCACCGGGACTAGCGGGGGGGCTGACGGCAGATACGCAGTATTTT
CDR3: CASSSPGLAGGLTADTQYF

D: TRBD2
size: -
J: TRBJ2-1
V: TRBV9
DNA: TGTGCCAGCAGCGTAGTAAGGCGGGGGGGCGCAGATGAGCAGTTCTTC
CDR3: CASSVVRRGGADEQFF

D: -
size: -
J: TRBJ1-2
V: TRBV29-1
DNA: TGCAGCGTTGAAGAGTTTGGGGGCACAGGGAAGGAGAATGGCTACACCTTC
CDR3: CSVEEFGGTGKENGYTF

D: -
size: -
J: TRBJ1-5
V: TRBV28
DNA: TGTGCCACTCGATATAGTTGGAATCAGCCCCAGCATTTT
CDR3: CATRYSWNQPQHF

D: -
size: -
J: TRBJ2-3
V: TRBV18
DNA: TGTGCCAGCTCACCGGAGGGCCCTAGCACAGATACGCAGTATTTT
CDR3: CASSPEGPSTDTQYF

D: -
size: -
J: TRBJ2-7
V: TRBV7-6
DNA: TGTGCCAGCAGCTTGGGCCGAACCTACGAGCAGTACTTC
CDR3: CASSLGRTYEQYF

D: -
size: few
J: TRBJ1-1
V: TRBV5-1
DNA: TGCGCCAGCAACCCCTTGACAGCGGGCACTGAAGCTTTCTTT
CDR3: CASNPLTAGTEAFF

D: TRBD1
size: -
J: TRBJ1-2
V: TRBV7-9
DNA: TGTGCCAGCAGCTTAGAAGGGGGCGTGAGTGGCTACACCTTC
CDR3: CASSLEGGVSGYTF

D: TRBD1
size: few
J: TRBJ2-1
V: TRBV7-3
DNA: TGTGCCAGCAGCTTTCAGGGGGCCGAGAGTGAGCAGTTCTTC
CDR3: CASSFQGAESEQFF

D: -
size: once
J: TRBJ2-7
V: TRBV5-4
DNA: TGTGCCAGCAGCCGGCTAGGGGGCTACGAGCAGTACTTC
CDR3: CASSRLGGYEQYF

D: TRBD2
size: -
J: TRBJ2-1
V: TRBV7-6
DNA: TGTGCCAGCAGCCTAGGAGGGACTAGCGGGACCAATGAGCAGTTCTTC
CDR3: CASSLGGTSGTNEQFF

D: -
size: -
J: TRBJ1-2
V: TRBV28
DNA: TGTGCCAGCAGTTTTTCGGGAACAGGGCAAGGCTACACCTTC
CDR3: CASSFSGTGQGYTF

D: -
size: -
J: TRBJ2-1
V: TRBV15
DNA: TGTGCCACCAGCAATAGTCATGGAGGGTACAATGAGCAGTTCTTC
CDR3: CATSNSHGGYNEQFF

D: TRBD1
size: -
J: TRBJ2-2
V: TRBV4-1
DNA: TGCGCCAGCAGCCATACAGGGGGCACCGGGGAGCTGTTTTTT
CDR3: CASSHTGGTGELFF

D: -
size: -
J: TRBJ2-1
V: TRBV5-1
DNA: TGCGCCAGCAGCCGGGGGTACAGCTCCTACAATGAGCAGTTCTTC
CDR3: CASSRGYSSYNEQFF

D: TRBD2
size: -
J: TRBJ2-3
V: TRBV25-1
DNA: TGTGCCAGCAGTGCTACTAGCGGTTCCACAGATACGCAGTATTTT
CDR3: CASSATSGSTDTQYF

D: -
size: -
J: TRBJ2-2
V: TRBV5-1
DNA: TGCGCCAGCAGCCTGACGACAGCGCAGAACACCGGGGAGCTGTTTTTT
CDR3: CASSLTTAQNTGELFF

D: TRBD2
size: -
J: TRBJ2-7
V: TRBV27
DNA: TGTGCCAGCAGTCCTAGCGGGGGGCCGTACGAGCAGTACTTC
CDR3: CASSPSGGPYEQYF

D: TRBD1
size: once
J: TRBJ2-3
V: TRBV19
DNA: TGTGCCAGTAGTATGGGGGACAGGGCAACTAGCACAGATACGCAGTATTTT
CDR3: CASSMGDRATSTDTQYF

D: -
size: -
J: TRBJ2-5
V: TRBV19
DNA: TGTGCCAGTAGTATAGAGGCGGGGGAGACCCAGTACTTC
CDR3: CASSIEAGETQYF

D: TRBD2
size: -
J: TRBJ2-3
V: TRBV5-5
DNA: TGTGCCAGCAGCTTGGAGCTTTCGGCGGGAGACACAGATACGCAGTATTTT
CDR3: CASSLELSAGDTDTQYF

D: TRBD2
size: -
J: TRBJ2-1
V: TRBV19
DNA: TGTGCCAGTAGTCCGAAAGGTCTAGCGGGGGGGGCCTCCAGACGACACAATGAGCAGTTCTTC
CDR3: CASSPKGLAGGASRRHNEQFF

D: -
size: -
J: TRBJ1-1
V: TRBV7-8
DNA: TGTGCCAGCAGCTCAACAGGGAGGGCTGAAGCTTTCTTT
CDR3: CASSSTGRAEAFF

D: TRBD2
size: -
J: TRBJ2-1
V: TRBV7-2
DNA: TGTGCCAGCAGCTTAGTGGTCGGGGGGGCCGTTGAGCAGTTCTTC
CDR3: CASSLVVGGAVEQFF

D: -
size: -
J: TRBJ2-7
V: TRBV6-1
DNA: TGTGCCAGCAGTGAGGGGGCGGGAGAATTCAGCGAGCAGTACTTC
CDR3: CASSEGAGEFSEQYF

D: -
size: -
J: TRBJ2-5
V: TRBV25-1
DNA: TGTGCCAGCAGTGAATTCGGGGATGGAGAGACCCAGTACTTC
CDR3: CASSEFGDGETQYF

D: TRBD1
size: -
J: TRBJ1-4
V: TRBV7-9
DNA: TGTGCCAGCAGCTCACAGGGGGCGGGCGTTAATGAAAAACTGTTTTTT
CDR3: CASSSQGAGVNEKLFF

D: -
size: -
J: TRBJ2-3
V: TRBV6-5
DNA: TGTGCCAGCAGCCCCCAGGGCAGCCGAGATACGCAGTATTTT
CDR3: CASSPQGSRDTQYF

D: TRBD2
size: -
J: TRBJ2-1
V: TRBV5-1
DNA: TGCGCCAGCAGCCCGAGGCAAGGACTAGCGGCCCACAATGATCGGCAGTTCTTC
CDR3: CASSPRQGLAAHNDRQFF

D: TRBD1
size: once
J: TRBJ1-2
V: TRBV7-2
DNA: TGTGCCAGCAGCTCACACAGGGGCCCCTATGGCTACACCTTC
CDR3: CASSSHRGPYGYTF

D: -
size: -
J: TRBJ1-6
V: TRBV18
DNA: TGTGCCAGCTCACCTACAGGGTGGAGTAATTCACCCCTCCACTTT
CDR3: CASSPTGWSNSPLHF

D: TRBD1
size: -
J: TRBJ2-7
V: TRBV28
DNA: TGTGCCAGCAGTTTATCGGGACAGGGTGGGCCCTACGAGCAGTACTTC
CDR3: CASSLSGQGGPYEQYF

D: -
size: -
J: TRBJ2-3
V: TRBV28
DNA: TGTGCCAGCAGTTTATCGGGCAGGGGAAAGGGAGATACGCAGTATTTT
CDR3: CASSLSGRGKGDTQYF

D: TRBD2
size: -
J: TRBJ2-3
V: TRBV5-1
DNA: TGCGCCAGCAGCTTGGCCCTAGCGGGGGAAACGGATACGCAGTATTTT
CDR3: CASSLALAGETDTQYF

D: -
size: -
J: TRBJ2-7
V: TRBV28
DNA: TGTGCCAGCAGTGGACGGACAGCCAGGTTTGACGAGCAGTACTTC
CDR3: CASSGRTARFDEQYF

D: TRBD1
size: once
J: TRBJ1-2
V: TRBV5-4
DNA: TGTGCCAGCAGCCTAGGGACAGGGGGGCGATATGGCTACACCTTC
CDR3: CASSLGTGGRYGYTF

D: TRBD1
size: -
J: TRBJ1-3
V: TRBV23-1
DNA: TGCGCCAGCAGTCAATCGCAAGGGGACAGGAATTTTATCTCTGGAAACACCATATATTTT
CDR3: CASSQSQGDRNFISGNTIYF

D: -
size: once
J: TRBJ1-2
V: TRBV5-4
DNA: TGTGTCAGCAGCTTGGACCGGGGCTATGGCTACACCTTC
CDR3: CVSSLDRGYGYTF

D: TRBD2
size: -
J: TRBJ2-2
V: TRBV7-2
DNA: TGTGCCAGCAGCTTCTATAGGCTAGCGGGGGGAAGTACCGGGGAGCTGTTTTTT
CDR3: CASSFYRLAGGSTGELFF